This TCR beta chain was captured in a study of control samples from healthy donors and cancer patients. This clone has just one count. Only in-frame clones appear in the TCRdb table, and some are missing; sequencing was by immunoSEQ multiplex PCR. In the table there are roughly 130,000 clones, more than 90% of which are singletons. Sample: blood. This receptor was taken from a young man in good health.

The CDR3 loop is CASSQSWSGMWSEQYF. The CDR3 DNA is TGCGCCAGCAGCCAATCCTGGAGCGGGATGTGGAGCGAGCAGTACTTC. The chain is built from TRBV4-1 and TRBJ2-7, with 7 nucleotides matching TRBD2. The junction had 13 bases not matched to a gene; V was cut back by 2 bases and J by 6 bases. The CDR3 runs 16 residues. Germline loops: CDR1 MGHRA, CDR2 YSYEKL.